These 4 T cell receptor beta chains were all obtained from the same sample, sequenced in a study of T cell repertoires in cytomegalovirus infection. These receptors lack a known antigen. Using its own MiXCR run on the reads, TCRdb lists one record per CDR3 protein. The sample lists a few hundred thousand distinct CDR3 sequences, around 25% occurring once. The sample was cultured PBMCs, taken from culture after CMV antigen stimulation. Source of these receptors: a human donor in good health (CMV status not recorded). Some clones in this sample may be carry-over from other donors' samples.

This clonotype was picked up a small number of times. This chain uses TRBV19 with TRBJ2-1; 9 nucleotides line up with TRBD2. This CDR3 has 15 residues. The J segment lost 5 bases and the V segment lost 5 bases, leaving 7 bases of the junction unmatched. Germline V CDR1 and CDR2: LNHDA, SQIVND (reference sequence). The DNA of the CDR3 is TGTGCCAGTAGTGTTAGCGGGAGTCCGAACAATGAGCAGTTCTTC. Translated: CASSVSGSPNNEQFF.

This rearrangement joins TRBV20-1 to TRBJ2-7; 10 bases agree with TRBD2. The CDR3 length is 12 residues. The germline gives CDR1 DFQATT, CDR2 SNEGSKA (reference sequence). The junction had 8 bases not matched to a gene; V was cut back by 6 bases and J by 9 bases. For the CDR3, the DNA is TGCAGTGCAACCGGGACTAGCGCGCCGCAGTACTTC. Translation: CSATGTSAPQYF.

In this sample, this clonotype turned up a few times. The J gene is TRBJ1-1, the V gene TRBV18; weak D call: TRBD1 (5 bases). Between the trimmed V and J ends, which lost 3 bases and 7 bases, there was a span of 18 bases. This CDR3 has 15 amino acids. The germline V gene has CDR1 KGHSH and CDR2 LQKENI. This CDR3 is CASSPPRGGTDEAFF. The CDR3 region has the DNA TGTGCCAGCTCACCCCCACGGGGCGGGACCGATGAAGCTTTCTTT.

This CDR3 is CSVGGWGDTQYF. CDR3 bases: TGCAGCGTTGGGGGTTGGGGCGATACGCAGTATTTT. This rearrangement joins TRBV29-1 to TRBJ2-3; possible D gene TRBD1, 5 bases. Looked up from germline, CDR1 is SQVTM and CDR2 is ANQGSEA. The CDR3 covers 12 residues. V was pared by 4 bases and J by 6 bases, with 11 bases between.